These 10 T cell receptor beta chains came from one sample sequenced in a study of identical twins. TCRdb reprocessed the 5' RACE reads via MiXCR and lists one record per CDR3 protein. This sample carries hundreds of thousands of distinct CDR3 sequences, under 9% of them seen once, and the ten largest clones take 0.75% to 1%. The same data also contributed to another study, on yellow fever vaccine responses in identical twins.

What was sequenced was PBMCs. The source of these receptors is a woman between 18 and 29 years old in good health.

Ten or more counts support this clonotype. The chain combines TRBV28 with TRBJ2-2, with 7 bases fitting TRBD1. The CDR3 covers 14 residues. Germline values: CDR1 MDHEN, CDR2 SYDVKM. V trimming: 1 base; J trimming: 6 bases; junction bases outside the gene matches: 2. CDR3 nucleotides: TGTGCCAGCAGTTTATACAGGGGTCCCGGGGAGCTGTTTTTT. The encoded protein is CASSLYRGPGELFF.

The chain employs TRBV11-1 and TRBJ2-3; D is perhaps TRBD2 (7 bases). The germline V and J ends were trimmed by 5 bases and 2 bases, with 29 bases remaining between them. The CDR3 runs to 20 residues. Germline V gene sequence: CDR1 SGHAT, CDR2 FQDESV (reference sequence). CDR3 protein: CASSGTNGGGATGYTDTQYF. In nucleotides, the CDR3 is TGTGCCAGCAGCGGAACGAATGGGGGGGGGGCGACGGGATACACAGATACGCAGTATTTT.

The J gene is TRBJ2-7, the V gene TRBV7-3, with a tentative D call TRBD2 (5 bases). Germline values: CDR1 SGHTA, CDR2 FQGTGA. Trimming removed 3 bases at V and 4 bases at J, with 13 bases between. The CDR3 is made up of 14 amino acids. The CDR3 reads CASSFFSDSYEQYF. The CDR3 nucleotides are TGTGCCAGCAGCTTTTTCTCGGACTCATACGAGCAGTACTTC.

This rearrangement joins TRBV2 to TRBJ2-5; possible D gene TRBD2, 6 bases. CDR1 and CDR2 (germline): SNHLY, FYNNEI. This CDR3 contains 15 residues. The germline V and J ends were trimmed by 7 bases and 5 bases, with 20 bases remaining between them. The CDR3 coding sequence is TGTGCCAGCACCCCGAACGGGGGACCGCAGGAGACCCAGTACTTC. Its protein product is CASTPNGGPQETQYF.

The V and J genes are TRBV24-1 and TRBJ2-1; 11 bases are shared with TRBD2. Germline CDR1 and CDR2: KGHDR and SFDVKD. J gave up 8 bases and V 7 bases, and 12 bases lay outside the gene matches. CDR3 size: 16 residues. This CDR3 reads CATSAVAGGRWDEQFF. The DNA of the CDR3 is TGTGCCACCAGCGCCGTAGCGGGAGGGCGTTGGGATGAGCAGTTCTTC.

The rearrangement joins TRBV11-2 to TRBJ1-1; 8 bases line up with TRBD1. The CDR3 runs to 14 residues. The germline gives CDR1 SGHAT, CDR2 FQNNGV. V was clipped by 5 bases and J by 4 bases; unmatched bases: 6. The CDR3 bases are TGTGCCAGCAGCCGACAGGGGTTGAGCACTGAAGCTTTCTTT. Encoded protein: CASSRQGLSTEAFF.

This clonotype turned up a few times. CDR3 in amino acids: CASSAPGQGTGELFF. CDR3 sequence (DNA): TGTGCCAGCAGTGCACCGGGACAGGGCACCGGGGAGCTGTTTTTT. The rearrangement uses TRBV27 and TRBJ2-2; 9 bases map to TRBD1. Germline V gene data show CDR1 as MNHEY and CDR2 as SMNVEV (reference sequence). J lost 4 bases, V lost 5 bases, and 5 bases had no gene match. This CDR3 has 15 residues.

This chain uses TRBV10-3 with TRBJ2-7, with 9 bases that match TRBD1. The CDR3 is 14 residues long. From germline, CDR1 is ENHRY and CDR2 SYGVKD. The ends lost 10 bases at V and 6 bases at J; junction bases unmatched: 13. CDR3: CASAGGGQGFEQYF. CDR3 DNA sequence: TGTGCCAGCGCCGGAGGCGGACAGGGGTTCGAGCAGTACTTC.

The chain recombines TRBV2 with TRBJ1-1, with a possible D match to TRBD1 (5 bases). CDR1 is SNHLY, CDR2 FYNNEI, per germline. This CDR3 comprises 14 residues. Trimming pared 8 bases from V and 3 bases from J, leaving 16 bases between. Here the CDR3 reads CASGDTGPHTEAFF. In DNA form, the CDR3 reads TGTGCCAGCGGAGATACGGGGCCCCACACTGAAGCTTTCTTT. Looking up the rest from reference TRBV2 and TRBJ1-1 gives the full variable domain: EPEVTQTPSHQVTQMGQEVILRCVPISNHLYFYWYRQILGQKVEFLVSFYNNEISEKSEIFDDQFSVERPDGSNFTLKIRSTKLEDSAMYFCASGDTGPHTEAFFGQGTRLTVV.

The chain is built from TRBV2 and TRBJ2-7; D is perhaps TRBD2 (5 bases). The V and J ends lost 7 bases and 0 bases respectively, with 13 bases between them. This CDR3 region has 14 residues. CDR1 SNHLY and CDR2 FYNNEI come from the germline V gene. The chain's CDR3 is CASTKSGNSYEQYF. CDR3 in DNA: TGTGCCAGCACCAAGTCCGGGAACTCCTACGAGCAGTACTTC.